The text below deals with one T cell receptor (beta chain). Its antigen remains unidentified. The sample belongs to a study of monozygotic twins with inflammatory bowel disease. The germline V gene has CDR1 MNHEY and CDR2 SVGEGT. The CDR3 consists of 12 residues. TCRdb reprocessed the 5' RACE reads, keeping one entry per CDR3 protein, no DNA. The listing contains about 420,000 distinct CDR3 sequences. Study findings and constraints: The analysis did not separate different T cell subtypes. IBD patients had lower TCRbeta diversity (inverse Simpson) than healthy co-twins.

The material sequenced was blood. The chain combines TRBV6-2 or TRBV6-3 with TRBJ2-1; TCRdb's assignment of TRBD2 cannot be checked, as there is no DNA. This clonotype was sampled from a human donor with ulcerative colitis or Crohn's disease, or a healthy co-twin of an affected twin (not recorded which). The CDR3 loop reads CASSQEAGDPFF.